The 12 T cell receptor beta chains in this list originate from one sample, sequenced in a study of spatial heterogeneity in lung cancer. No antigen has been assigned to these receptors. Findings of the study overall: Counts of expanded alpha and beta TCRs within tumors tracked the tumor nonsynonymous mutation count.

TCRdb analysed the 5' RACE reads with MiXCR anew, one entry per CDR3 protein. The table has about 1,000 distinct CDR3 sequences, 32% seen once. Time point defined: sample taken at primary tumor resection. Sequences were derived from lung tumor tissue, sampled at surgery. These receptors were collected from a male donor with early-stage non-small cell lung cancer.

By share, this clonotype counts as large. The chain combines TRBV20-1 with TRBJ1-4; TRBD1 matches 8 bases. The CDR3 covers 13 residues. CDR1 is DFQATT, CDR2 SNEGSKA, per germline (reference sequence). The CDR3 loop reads CSLPGQANEKLFF. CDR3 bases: TGCAGCCTTCCGGGACAGGCTAATGAAAAACTGTTTTTT.

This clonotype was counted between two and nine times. The CDR3 sequence: CASSEPYRGMRNQPQHF. For the CDR3, the DNA is TGTGCCAGCAGTGAACCCTACAGGGGGATGAGGAACCAGCCCCAGCATTTT. The J gene is TRBJ1-5, the V gene TRBV6-2 or TRBV6-3; 8 bases fit TRBD1. V gave up 5 bases and J gave up 7 bases; unmatched junction bases: 16. CDR1 and CDR2 from the germline V gene are MNHEY and SVGEGT. The CDR3 runs 17 residues.

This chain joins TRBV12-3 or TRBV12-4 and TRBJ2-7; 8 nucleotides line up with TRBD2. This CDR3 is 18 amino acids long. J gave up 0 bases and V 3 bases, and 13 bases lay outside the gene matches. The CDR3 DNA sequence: TGTGCCAGCAGTTTGATCCGACTAGCGAGGAGTAGCTCCTACGAGCAGTACTTC. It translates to CASSLIRLARSSSYEQYF.

CDR3: CSAPPIDNTEAFF. For the CDR3, the DNA is TGCAGTGCACCTCCGATAGACAACACTGAAGCTTTCTTT. The rearrangement links TRBV20-1 to TRBJ1-1; D gene uncertain. Germline assignment: CDR1 DFQATT and CDR2 SNEGSKA (reference sequence). The CDR3 has 13 residues. V was trimmed by 6 bases and J by 2 bases, leaving 13 bases between them.

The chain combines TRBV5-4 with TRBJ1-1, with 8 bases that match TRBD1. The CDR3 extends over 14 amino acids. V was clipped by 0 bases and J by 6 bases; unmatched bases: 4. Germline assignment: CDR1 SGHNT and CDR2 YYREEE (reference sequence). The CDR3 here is CASSLVGQGAEAFF. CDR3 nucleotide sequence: TGTGCCAGCAGCTTGGTCGGACAGGGCGCTGAAGCTTTCTTT.

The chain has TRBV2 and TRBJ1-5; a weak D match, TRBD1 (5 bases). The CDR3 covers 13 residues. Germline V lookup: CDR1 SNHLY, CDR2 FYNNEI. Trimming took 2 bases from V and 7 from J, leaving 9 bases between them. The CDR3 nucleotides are TGTGCCAGCAGTGAAAAACAGGTGCAGCCCCAGCATTTT. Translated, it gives CASSEKQVQPQHF.

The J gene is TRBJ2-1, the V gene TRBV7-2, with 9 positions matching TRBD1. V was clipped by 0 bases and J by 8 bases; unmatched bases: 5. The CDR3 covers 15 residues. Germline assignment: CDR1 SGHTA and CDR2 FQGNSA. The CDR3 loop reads CASSLAGQGMHEQFF. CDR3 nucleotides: TGTGCCAGCAGCTTAGCCGGACAGGGGATGCATGAGCAGTTCTTC.

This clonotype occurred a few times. The CDR3 loop reads CASSLLGDRVNTEAFF. The CDR3 nucleotides read TGTGCCAGCAGTTTATTAGGGGACAGGGTGAACACTGAAGCTTTCTTT. This chain uses TRBV27 with TRBJ1-1; 9 bases match TRBD1. CDR3 length equals 16 residues. With 1 base clipped from V and 0 bases from J, the junction kept 3 bases outside the gene matches. From germline, CDR1 is MNHEY and CDR2 SMNVEV (reference sequence).

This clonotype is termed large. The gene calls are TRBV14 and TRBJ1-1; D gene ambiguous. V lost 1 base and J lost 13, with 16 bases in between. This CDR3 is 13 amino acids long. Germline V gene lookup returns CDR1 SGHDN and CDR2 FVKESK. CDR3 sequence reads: CASSQVSLGKRFF. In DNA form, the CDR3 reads TGTGCCAGCAGCCAAGTCAGTTTGGGGAAGCGTTTCTTT.

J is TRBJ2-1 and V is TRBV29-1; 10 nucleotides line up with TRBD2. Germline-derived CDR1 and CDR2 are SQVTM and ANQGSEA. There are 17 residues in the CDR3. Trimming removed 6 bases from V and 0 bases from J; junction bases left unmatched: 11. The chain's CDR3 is CSVEGSPSGSSYNEQFF. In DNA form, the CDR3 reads TGCAGCGTAGAGGGCTCCCCTAGCGGGAGCTCCTACAATGAGCAGTTCTTC.

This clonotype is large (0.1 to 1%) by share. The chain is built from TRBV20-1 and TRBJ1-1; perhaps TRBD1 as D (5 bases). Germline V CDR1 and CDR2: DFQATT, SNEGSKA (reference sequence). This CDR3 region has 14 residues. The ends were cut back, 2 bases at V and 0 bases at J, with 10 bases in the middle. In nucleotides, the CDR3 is TGCAGTGCTAGAAAGGGGTTCATGAACACTGAAGCTTTCTTT. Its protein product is CSARKGFMNTEAFF.

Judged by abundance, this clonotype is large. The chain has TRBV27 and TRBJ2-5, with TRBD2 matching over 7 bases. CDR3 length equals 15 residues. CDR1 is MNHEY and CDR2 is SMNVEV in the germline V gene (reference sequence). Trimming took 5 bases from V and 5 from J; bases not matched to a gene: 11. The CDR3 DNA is TGTGCCAGCAGTCACGGACTAGTTGCCTCGGAGACCCAGTACTTC. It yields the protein CASSHGLVASETQYF.